This T cell receptor beta chain was documented in a study of glioma-infiltrating T cells. Notes on the study in general: Above-expected tissue-blood divergence occurred in all gliomas, most in low-grade ones.

Using RNA template, CDR3s of TCR alpha and beta were amplified with iRepertoire arm-PCR. Tissue mRNA or PBMC total RNA, roughly 100-400 ng, went into one-step reverse transcription and amplification. TCRdb analysed the multiplex PCR reads with MiXCR anew, one entry per CDR3 protein. The sample lists under 200,000 distinct CDR3 sequences, more than 35% seen once, with roughly 5.2% in the top ten. Notes on this clonotype: What it recognizes is unknown. A junction boundary mismatches the germline segment, possibly from a read error.

The V gene's germline CDR1 is DFQATT and CDR2 SNEGSKA (reference sequence). The CDR3 length is 14 residues. Sequenced: glioma tissue, nonneoplastic brain tissue, or PBMCs (not recorded which). V and J are TRBV20-1 and TRBJ2-6, with D possibly being TRBD1 (6 bases). The clonotype originates from a human donor with low-grade glioma or glioblastoma, undergoing nonglioma brain surgery, or in good health (not recorded which). The CDR3 DNA sequence: TGCAGTGCTTCACAGGGCGGTGGGGCCAACGTCCTGAATTTC. This sequence encodes CSASQGGGANVLNF.